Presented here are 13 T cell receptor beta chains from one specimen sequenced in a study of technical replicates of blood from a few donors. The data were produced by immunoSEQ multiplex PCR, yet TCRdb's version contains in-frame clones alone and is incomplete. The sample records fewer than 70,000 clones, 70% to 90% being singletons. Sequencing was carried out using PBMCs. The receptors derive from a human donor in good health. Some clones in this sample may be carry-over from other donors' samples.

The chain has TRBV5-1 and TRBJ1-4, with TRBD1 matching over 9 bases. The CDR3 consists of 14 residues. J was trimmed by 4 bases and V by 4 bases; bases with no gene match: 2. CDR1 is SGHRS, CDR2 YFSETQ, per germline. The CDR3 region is CASSRTGDNEKLFF. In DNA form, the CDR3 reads TGCGCCAGCAGCCGGACAGGGGATAATGAAAAACTGTTTTTT.

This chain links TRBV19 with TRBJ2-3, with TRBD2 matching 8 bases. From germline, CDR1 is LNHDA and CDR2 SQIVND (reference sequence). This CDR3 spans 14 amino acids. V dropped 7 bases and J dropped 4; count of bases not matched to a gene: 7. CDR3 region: CASNGGALADTQYF. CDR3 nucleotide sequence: TGTGCCAGTAACGGGGGGGCCTTGGCAGATACGCAGTATTTT.

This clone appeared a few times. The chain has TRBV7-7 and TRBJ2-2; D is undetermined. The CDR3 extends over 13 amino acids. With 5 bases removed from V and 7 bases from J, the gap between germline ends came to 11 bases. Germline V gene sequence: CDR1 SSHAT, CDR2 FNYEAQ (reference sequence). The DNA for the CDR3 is TGTGCCAGCAGCCCCGAGCGTAACGGGGAGCTGTTTTTT. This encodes CASSPERNGELFF.

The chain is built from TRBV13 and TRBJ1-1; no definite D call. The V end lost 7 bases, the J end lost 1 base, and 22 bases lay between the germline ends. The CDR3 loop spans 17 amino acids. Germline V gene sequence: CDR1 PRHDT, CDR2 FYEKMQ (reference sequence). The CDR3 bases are TGTGCCAGCAAAACGGAGGCGGATGCTTCTCAGAACACTGAAGCTTTCTTT. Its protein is CASKTEADASQNTEAFF.

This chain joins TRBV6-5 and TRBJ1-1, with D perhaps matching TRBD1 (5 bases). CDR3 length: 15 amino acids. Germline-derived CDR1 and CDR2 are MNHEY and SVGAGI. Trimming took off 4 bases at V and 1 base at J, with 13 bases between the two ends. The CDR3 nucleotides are TGTGCCAGCAGTTCTACTCAGGGAACGAACACTGAAGCTTTCTTT. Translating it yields CASSSTQGTNTEAFF.

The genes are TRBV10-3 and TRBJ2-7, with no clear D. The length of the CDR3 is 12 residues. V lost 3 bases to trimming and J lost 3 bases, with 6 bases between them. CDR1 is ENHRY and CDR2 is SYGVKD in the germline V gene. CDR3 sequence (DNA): TGTGCCATCAGTGACAAGCGCTACGAGCAGTACTTC. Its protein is CAISDKRYEQYF.

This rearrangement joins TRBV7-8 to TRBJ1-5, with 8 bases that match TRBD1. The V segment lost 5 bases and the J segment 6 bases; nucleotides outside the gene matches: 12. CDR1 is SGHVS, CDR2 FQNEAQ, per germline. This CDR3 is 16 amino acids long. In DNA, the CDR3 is TGTGCCAGCAGCCCAGTGGCAGGGGGCACCCCTCAGCCCCAGCATTTT. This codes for CASSPVAGGTPQPQHF. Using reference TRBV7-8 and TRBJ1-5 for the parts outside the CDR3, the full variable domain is GAGVSQSPRYKVAKRGQDVALRCDPISGHVSLFWYQQALGQGPEFLTYFQNEAQLDKSGLPSDRFFAERPEGSVSTLKIQRTQQEDSAVYLCASSPVAGGTPQPQHFGDGTRLSIL.

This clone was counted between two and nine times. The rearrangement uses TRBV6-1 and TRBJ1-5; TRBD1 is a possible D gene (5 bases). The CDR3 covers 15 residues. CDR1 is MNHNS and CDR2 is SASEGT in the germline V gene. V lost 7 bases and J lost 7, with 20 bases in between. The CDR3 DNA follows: TGTGCCAGCATCCTGGGTTCGGGGGTTGTCCAGCCCCAGCATTTT. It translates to CASILGSGVVQPQHF.

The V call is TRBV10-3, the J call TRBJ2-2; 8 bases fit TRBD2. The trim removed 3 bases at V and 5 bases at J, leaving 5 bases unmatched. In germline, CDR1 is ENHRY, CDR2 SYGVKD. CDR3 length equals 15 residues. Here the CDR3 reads CAISDGGGATGELFF. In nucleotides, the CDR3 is TGTGCCATCAGTGACGGGGGGGGCGCGACCGGGGAGCTGTTTTTT.

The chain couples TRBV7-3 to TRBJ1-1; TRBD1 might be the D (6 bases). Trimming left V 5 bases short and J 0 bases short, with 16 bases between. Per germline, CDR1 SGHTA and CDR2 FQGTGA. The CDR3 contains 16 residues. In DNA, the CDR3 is TGTGCCAGCAGCCTTACAGGGTCCCAGCTGAACACTGAAGCTTTCTTT. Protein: CASSLTGSQLNTEAFF.

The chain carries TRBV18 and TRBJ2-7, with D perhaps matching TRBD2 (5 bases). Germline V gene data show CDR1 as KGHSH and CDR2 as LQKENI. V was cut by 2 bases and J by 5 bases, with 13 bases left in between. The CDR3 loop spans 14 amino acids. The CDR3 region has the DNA TGTGCCAGCTCACCAGGAGGCCTCGCTAACGAGCAGTACTTC. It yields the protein CASSPGGLANEQYF. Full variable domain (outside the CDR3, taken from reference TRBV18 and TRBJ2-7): NAGVMQNPRHLVRRRGQEARLRCSPMKGHSHVYWYRQLPEEGLKFMVYLQKENIIDESGMPKERFSAEFPKEGPSILRIQQVVRGDSAAYFCASSPGGLANEQYFGPGTRLTVT.

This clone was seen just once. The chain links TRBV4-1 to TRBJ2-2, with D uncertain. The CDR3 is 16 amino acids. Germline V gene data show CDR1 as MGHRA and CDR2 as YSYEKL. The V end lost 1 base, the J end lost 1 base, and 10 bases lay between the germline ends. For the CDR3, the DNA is TGCGCCAGCAGCCAAGGACTGCCCATGAACACCGGGGAGCTGTTTTTT. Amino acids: CASSQGLPMNTGELFF.

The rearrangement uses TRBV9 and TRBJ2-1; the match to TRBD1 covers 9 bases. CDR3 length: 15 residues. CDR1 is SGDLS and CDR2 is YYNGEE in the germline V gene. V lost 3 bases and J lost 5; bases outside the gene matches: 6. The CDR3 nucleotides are TGTGCCAGCAGCGGCCGGGACAGGGTCCACAATGAGCAGTTCTTC. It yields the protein CASSGRDRVHNEQFF. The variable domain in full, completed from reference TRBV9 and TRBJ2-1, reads DSGVTQTPKHLITATGQRVTLRCSPRSGDLSVYWYQQSLDQGLQFLIQYYNGEERAKGNILERFSAQQFPDLHSELNLSSLELGDSALYFCASSGRDRVHNEQFFGPGTRLTVL.